These T cell receptor beta chains were read from a single sample in a study of post-analysis software for immune sequencing data. TCRdb re-derived calls from the PCR reads in MiXCR, one entry per CDR3 protein. This sample has about 620,000 distinct CDR3 sequences, with 44% found just once. Sequenced: blood. The receptors originated from a girl between 10 and 17 years old with multiple sclerosis. Each CDR3 is given with its conserved first and last residue. A D gene is named only where the DNA matches it firmly. Only part of the rows carry a size: once, few, many, or a class if the clone is expanded.

j_gene: TRBJ1-2; abundance: .; v_gene: TRBV6-5; d_gene: .; CDR3aa: CASSSLGLGGYTF; CDR3nt: TGTGCCAGCAGTAGCCTTGGGCTGGGTGGCTACACCTTC
j_gene: TRBJ2-7; abundance: .; v_gene: TRBV5-1; d_gene: TRBD2; CDR3aa: CASSEREGQYEQYF; CDR3nt: TGCGCCAGCAGTGAGCGGGAGGGCCAATACGAGCAGTACTTC
j_gene: TRBJ2-4; abundance: few; v_gene: TRBV20-1; d_gene: TRBD2; CDR3aa: CSAIRTAGGGIQYF; CDR3nt: TGCAGTGCTATTCGAACAGCGGGGGGAGGCATTCAGTACTTC
j_gene: TRBJ1-5; abundance: many; v_gene: TRBV10-3; d_gene: .; CDR3aa: CAISESWGRQFFSNQPQHF; CDR3nt: TGTGCCATCAGTGAGTCGTGGGGTCGACAATTCTTTAGCAATCAGCCCCAGCATTTT
j_gene: TRBJ2-3; abundance: few; v_gene: TRBV20-1; d_gene: .; CDR3aa: CSAVPPGTDTQYF; CDR3nt: TGCAGTGCTGTTCCCCCGGGCACAGATACGCAGTATTTT
j_gene: TRBJ1-1; abundance: .; v_gene: TRBV3-1; d_gene: .; CDR3aa: CASSQYPGVEAFF; CDR3nt: TGTGCCAGCAGCCAATACCCAGGGGTCGAAGCTTTCTTT
j_gene: TRBJ1-2; abundance: few; v_gene: TRBV7-9; d_gene: TRBD1; CDR3aa: CASSLATGTRGLGYGYTF; CDR3nt: TGTGCCAGCAGCTTAGCCACCGGTACCAGGGGGCTCGGCTATGGCTACACCTTC
j_gene: TRBJ1-1; abundance: .; v_gene: TRBV3-1; d_gene: .; CDR3aa: CASSQDTGGRAEAFF; CDR3nt: TGTGCCAGCAGCCAAGATACGGGGGGCAGGGCTGAAGCTTTCTTT
j_gene: TRBJ2-1; abundance: once; v_gene: TRBV12-3/TRBV12-4; d_gene: TRBD2; CDR3aa: CAGSRLAGGSEQFF; CDR3nt: TGTGCCGGCAGCCGACTAGCGGGAGGGAGTGAGCAGTTCTTC
j_gene: TRBJ1-1; abundance: .; v_gene: TRBV20-1; d_gene: .; CDR3aa: CSALRTALTMNTEAFF; CDR3nt: TGCAGTGCTCTTAGGACAGCACTAACCATGAACACTGAAGCTTTCTTT
j_gene: TRBJ1-2; abundance: few; v_gene: TRBV4-1; d_gene: TRBD1; CDR3aa: CASSQADRGRVGGYTF; CDR3nt: TGCGCCAGCAGCCAAGCGGACAGGGGACGCGTTGGGGGCTACACCTTC
j_gene: TRBJ2-3; abundance: .; v_gene: TRBV20-1; d_gene: .; CDR3aa: CSANRPNTDTQYF; CDR3nt: TGCAGTGCCAATCGGCCTAACACAGATACGCAGTATTTT
j_gene: TRBJ2-1; abundance: once; v_gene: TRBV7-8; d_gene: TRBD2; CDR3aa: CASSRIAGPRVQFF; CDR3nt: TGTGCCAGCAGCCGTATAGCGGGCCCTAGGGTGCAGTTCTTC
j_gene: TRBJ2-7; abundance: many; v_gene: TRBV7-8; d_gene: TRBD1; CDR3aa: CASSLGRGKSLEQYF; CDR3nt: TGTGCCAGCAGCTTAGGCAGGGGGAAGTCTCTCGAGCAGTACTTC
j_gene: TRBJ1-2; abundance: few; v_gene: TRBV7-9; d_gene: TRBD1; CDR3aa: CASSLLVGQGARGYTF; CDR3nt: TGTGCCAGCAGCTTACTAGTGGGCCAGGGGGCACGTGGCTACACCTTC
j_gene: TRBJ2-3; abundance: .; v_gene: TRBV6-1; d_gene: TRBD2; CDR3aa: CASSVIAGATDTQYF; CDR3nt: TGTGCCAGCAGTGTAATAGCGGGAGCCACAGATACGCAGTATTTT
j_gene: TRBJ1-1; abundance: .; v_gene: TRBV5-4; d_gene: TRBD1; CDR3aa: CASSLAGRGPRGAFF; CDR3nt: TGTGCCAGCAGCTTGGCTGGCAGGGGGCCCCGGGGAGCTTTCTTT
j_gene: TRBJ2-1; abundance: .; v_gene: TRBV20-1; d_gene: .; CDR3aa: CSARGESEQFF; CDR3nt: TGCAGTGCTAGGGGGGAGAGTGAGCAGTTCTTC
j_gene: TRBJ1-1; abundance: .; v_gene: TRBV10-3; d_gene: .; CDR3aa: CATQALFDSEAFF; CDR3nt: TGTGCCACCCAGGCCCTTTTCGATTCTGAAGCTTTCTTT
j_gene: TRBJ2-1; abundance: .; v_gene: TRBV25-1; d_gene: .; CDR3aa: CASSDRLTSYNEQFF; CDR3nt: TGTGCCAGCAGTGACCGGCTTACCTCCTACAATGAGCAGTTCTTC
j_gene: TRBJ2-3; abundance: .; v_gene: TRBV7-8; d_gene: TRBD1; CDR3aa: CASSFLGTVDAQYF; CDR3nt: TGTGCCAGCAGCTTTCTCGGGACAGTTGACGCGCAGTATTTT
j_gene: TRBJ2-7; abundance: .; v_gene: TRBV29-1; d_gene: .; CDR3aa: CSVASGGAYGYEQYF; CDR3nt: TGCAGCGTCGCCAGTGGGGGGGCGTACGGATACGAGCAGTACTTC
j_gene: TRBJ2-1; abundance: .; v_gene: TRBV5-6; d_gene: TRBD2; CDR3aa: CASSVTPGLAGEGEQFF; CDR3nt: TGTGCCAGCAGTGTTACTCCGGGACTAGCGGGGGAGGGTGAGCAGTTCTTC
j_gene: TRBJ2-3; abundance: few; v_gene: TRBV5-5; d_gene: TRBD1; CDR3aa: CASSYTGADTQYF; CDR3nt: TGTGCCAGCAGCTACACAGGGGCAGATACGCAGTATTTT
j_gene: TRBJ2-5; abundance: .; v_gene: TRBV6-1; d_gene: .; CDR3aa: CASSAPGWVRETQYF; CDR3nt: TGTGCCAGCAGCGCTCCAGGGTGGGTACGAGAGACCCAGTACTTC
j_gene: TRBJ2-5; abundance: .; v_gene: TRBV27; d_gene: TRBD2; CDR3aa: CASSRGTSGLQETQYF; CDR3nt: TGTGCCAGCAGTAGAGGGACTAGCGGGTTACAAGAGACCCAGTACTTC
j_gene: TRBJ1-2; abundance: .; v_gene: TRBV5-1; d_gene: TRBD1; CDR3aa: CASSLGTGAWGYTF; CDR3nt: TGCGCCAGCAGCTTGGGGACAGGAGCCTGGGGCTACACCTTC
j_gene: TRBJ2-5; abundance: .; v_gene: TRBV6-2/TRBV6-3; d_gene: .; CDR3aa: CASRRASTSETQYF; CDR3nt: TGTGCCAGCAGACGCGCTTCCACATCAGAGACCCAGTACTTC
j_gene: TRBJ1-5; abundance: .; v_gene: TRBV6-1; d_gene: TRBD1; CDR3aa: CASSEGQESQPQHF; CDR3nt: TGTGCCAGCAGTGAGGGACAGGAAAGTCAGCCCCAGCATTTT
j_gene: TRBJ1-2; abundance: few; v_gene: TRBV5-1; d_gene: .; CDR3aa: CASSSQGYPYGYTF; CDR3nt: TGCGCCAGCAGCTCACAGGGCTACCCTTATGGCTACACCTTC
j_gene: TRBJ2-7; abundance: .; v_gene: TRBV12-3/TRBV12-4; d_gene: TRBD2; CDR3aa: CASSLRTSGSKGTYEQYF; CDR3nt: TGTGCCAGCAGTTTACGGACTAGCGGGAGTAAAGGGACCTACGAGCAGTACTTC
j_gene: TRBJ1-1; abundance: .; v_gene: TRBV7-8; d_gene: .; CDR3aa: CASSLAGEVAEAFF; CDR3nt: TGTGCCAGCAGCTTAGCCGGGGAGGTTGCTGAAGCTTTCTTT
j_gene: TRBJ2-5; abundance: .; v_gene: TRBV10-3; d_gene: TRBD2; CDR3aa: CAIRRGGKETQYF; CDR3nt: TGTGCCATCCGCCGGGGGGGGAAAGAGACCCAGTACTTC
j_gene: TRBJ2-2; abundance: .; v_gene: TRBV24-1; d_gene: .; CDR3aa: CATSDRLSGELFF; CDR3nt: TGTGCCACCAGTGACAGGTTGTCCGGGGAGCTGTTTTTT
j_gene: TRBJ1-5; abundance: .; v_gene: TRBV12-3/TRBV12-4; d_gene: .; CDR3aa: CASSLAPLGARGNQPQHF; CDR3nt: TGTGCCAGCAGTTTAGCCCCCTTGGGGGCTAGAGGCAATCAGCCCCAGCATTTT
j_gene: TRBJ1-4; abundance: .; v_gene: TRBV5-1; d_gene: TRBD1; CDR3aa: CASSLGLRQGDGRLFF; CDR3nt: TGCGCCAGCAGCTTGGGGCTCCGACAGGGGGACGGCAGACTGTTTTTT
j_gene: TRBJ2-7; abundance: few; v_gene: TRBV9; d_gene: .; CDR3aa: CASSVGGGAAYEQYF; CDR3nt: TGTGCCAGCAGCGTAGGAGGGGGGGCGGCCTACGAGCAGTACTTC
j_gene: TRBJ1-3; abundance: few; v_gene: TRBV5-1; d_gene: .; CDR3aa: CASSLDRTGNTIYF; CDR3nt: TGCGCCAGCAGCCTGGACCGGACGGGAAACACCATATATTTT
j_gene: TRBJ2-6; abundance: .; v_gene: TRBV6-2/TRBV6-3; d_gene: .; CDR3aa: CASSRDVPSGANVLTF; CDR3nt: TGTGCCAGCAGCCGTGACGTCCCCTCTGGGGCCAACGTCCTGACTTTC
j_gene: TRBJ2-5; abundance: .; v_gene: TRBV7-8; d_gene: .; CDR3aa: CASDPIGGRETQYF; CDR3nt: TGTGCCAGCGACCCAATCGGAGGACGGGAGACCCAGTACTTC
j_gene: TRBJ1-2; abundance: few; v_gene: TRBV20-1; d_gene: .; CDR3aa: CSASVTGGQVNYGYTF; CDR3nt: TGCAGTGCTAGCGTAACCGGGGGACAAGTTAACTATGGCTACACCTTC
j_gene: TRBJ2-3; abundance: .; v_gene: TRBV12-3/TRBV12-4; d_gene: .; CDR3aa: CASSFYPGGTDTQYF; CDR3nt: TGTGCCAGCAGTTTCTACCCAGGGGGCACAGATACGCAGTATTTT
j_gene: TRBJ2-7; abundance: few; v_gene: TRBV20-1; d_gene: .; CDR3aa: CSANQGAEQYF; CDR3nt: TGCAGTGCAAACCAGGGTGCCGAGCAGTACTTC
j_gene: TRBJ2-7; abundance: .; v_gene: TRBV7-2; d_gene: .; CDR3aa: CASSLAGAFYEQYF; CDR3nt: TGTGCCAGCAGCTTAGCGGGGGCATTCTACGAGCAGTACTTC
j_gene: TRBJ1-6; abundance: few; v_gene: TRBV20-1; d_gene: .; CDR3aa: CSVKTGNENSPLHF; CDR3nt: TGCAGTGTTAAAACAGGGAACGAAAATTCACCCCTCCACTTT
j_gene: TRBJ2-3; abundance: .; v_gene: TRBV6-1; d_gene: .; CDR3aa: CASNDGGSTDTQYF; CDR3nt: TGTGCCAGCAACGACGGGGGTAGCACAGATACGCAGTATTTT
j_gene: TRBJ2-4; abundance: few; v_gene: TRBV29-1; d_gene: .; CDR3aa: CSVTGPAKNIQYF; CDR3nt: TGCAGCGTGACTGGGCCAGCCAAAAACATTCAGTACTTC
j_gene: TRBJ2-2; abundance: .; v_gene: TRBV5-1; d_gene: TRBD1; CDR3aa: CASSLRGQNTGERFF; CDR3nt: TGCGCCAGCAGCCTTAGGGGGCAGAACACCGGGGAGCGGTTTTTT
j_gene: TRBJ2-5; abundance: few; v_gene: TRBV12-3/TRBV12-4; d_gene: .; CDR3aa: CASKGGGRETQYF; CDR3nt: TGTGCCAGCAAGGGGGGAGGTCGAGAGACCCAGTACTTC